The source of this T cell receptor beta chain is a study of identical twins. Germline V lookup: CDR1 SNHLY, CDR2 FYNNEI. This CDR3 region has 18 residues. Trimming stripped 6 bases from V and 0 bases from J, with 18 bases between. Via MiXCR, TCRdb re-called the 5' RACE reads, giving one row per CDR3 protein. Of 200,000 to 250,000 distinct CDR3 sequences listed, 6.5% are singletons. These records were also assigned to another study, of T cells expressing NK-cell markers.

The TCR originated in a woman under 30 in good health. The chain employs TRBV2 and TRBJ2-6, with D possibly being TRBD1 (6 bases). The sample comprised CD8+ T cells sorted from blood. The CDR3 sequence is CASSSDRTTLSGANVLTF. The DNA for the CDR3 is TGTGCCAGCAGCTCCGACAGGACCACTCTCTCTGGGGCCAACGTCCTGACTTTC.